The clone carrying this T cell receptor (beta chain) was detected a few times. Antigen unknown. These data come from a study of T cells in Graves' hyperthyroidism and ophthalmopathy. General study findings and limits: Expanded thyroid clonotypes (above 0.001) were mostly also found in blood.

V was pared by 3 bases and J by 3 bases, with 9 bases between. The germline gives CDR1 SGDLS, CDR2 YYNGEE. CDR3 size: 13 residues. TCR beta CDR3 region amplification was performed from RNA transcripts. TCR CDR3 regions were first amplified by RT-PCR with HTBI primers. In TCRdb, the multiplex PCR reads were re-called with MiXCR into one record per CDR3 protein. The repertoire includes 600,000 to 650,000 distinct CDR3 sequences, around 21% of them detected once, and approximately 30% sits in the top ten. This clonotype originated in a man aged 25-40 years with Graves' ophthalmopathy. The rearrangement uses TRBV9 and TRBJ1-1; weak D call: TRBD1 (5 bases). Sequencing input: blood. CDR3 bases: TGTGCCAGCAGCGCCCGGGGGGACACTGAAGCTTTCTTT. This codes for CASSARGDTEAFF.